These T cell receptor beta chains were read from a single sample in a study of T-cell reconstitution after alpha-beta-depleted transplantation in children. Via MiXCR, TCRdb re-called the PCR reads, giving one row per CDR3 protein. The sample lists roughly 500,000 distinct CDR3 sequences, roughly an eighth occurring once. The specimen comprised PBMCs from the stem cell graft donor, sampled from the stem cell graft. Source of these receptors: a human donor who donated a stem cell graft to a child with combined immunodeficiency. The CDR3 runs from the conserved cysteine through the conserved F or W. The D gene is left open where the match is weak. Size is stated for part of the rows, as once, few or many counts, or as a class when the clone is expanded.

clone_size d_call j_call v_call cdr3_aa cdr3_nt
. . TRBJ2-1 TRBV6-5 CASSYSHSGLSFNEQFF TGTGCCAGCAGTTACTCCCACAGCGGACTATCTTTCAATGAGCAGTTCTTC
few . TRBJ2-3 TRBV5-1 CASSFERPGTDTQYF TGCGCCAGCAGCTTTGAGCGGCCAGGCACAGATACGCAGTATTTT
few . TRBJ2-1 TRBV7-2 CASSLDRGGGQFF TGTGCCAGCAGCTTAGATAGAGGGGGGGGGCAGTTCTTC
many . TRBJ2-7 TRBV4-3 CASSQWLNADLGEQYF TGCGCCAGCAGCCAATGGTTGAATGCGGACTTGGGTGAGCAGTACTTC
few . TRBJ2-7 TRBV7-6 CASSLENSREQYF TGTGCCAGCAGCTTAGAGAACAGCCGGGAGCAGTACTTC
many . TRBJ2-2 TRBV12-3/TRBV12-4 CASSSGTWSTGELFF TGTGCCAGCAGTTCCGGGACATGGAGCACCGGGGAGCTGTTTTTT
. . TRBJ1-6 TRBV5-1 CASSLAGFGYNSPLHF TGCGCCAGCAGCTTGGCTGGGTTCGGCTATAATTCACCCCTCCACTTT
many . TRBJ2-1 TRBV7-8 CASSLGGGNDNEQFF TGTGCCAGCAGCTTAGGAGGGGGGAACGACAATGAGCAGTTCTTC
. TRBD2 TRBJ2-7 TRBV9 CASSLSGDYEQYF TGTGCCAGCAGCCTTAGCGGGGACTACGAGCAGTACTTC
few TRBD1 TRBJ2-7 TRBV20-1 CSAWVQGAYWEQYF TGCAGTGCTTGGGTCCAGGGGGCATATTGGGAGCAGTACTTC
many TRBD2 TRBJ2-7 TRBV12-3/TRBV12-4 CASSSLTSGSVNEQYF TGTGCCAGCAGTTCCCTGACTAGCGGGAGTGTCAACGAGCAGTACTTC
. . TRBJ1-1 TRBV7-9 CASKWDGGPNTEAFF TGTGCCAGCAAGTGGGATGGGGGGCCGAACACTGAAGCTTTCTTT
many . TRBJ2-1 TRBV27 CASSLRRTGAGDEQFF TGTGCCAGCAGTTTACGACGGACTGGAGCAGGGGATGAGCAGTTCTTC
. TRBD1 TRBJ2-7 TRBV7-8 CASRKRGGTYEQYF TGTGCCAGCAGAAAAAGAGGGGGCACCTACGAGCAGTACTTC